What follows describes a single TCR beta chain. Its antigen is currently unknown. Researchers ran the PCR with 60 Vbeta and 13 Jbeta primers. Source study methods: There were about 80 million unique TCR beta chains by a later count, and about 11 million of them were shared. TCRdb's copy holds only in-frame clones and misses some; the assay was immunoSEQ multiplex PCR. That table furnishes V, J and clone size, whereas the DNA furnished D and trimming. This table holds 150,000 to 200,000 clones, roughly 82% found once. The CDR3 loop spans 13 amino acids. V lost 4 bases and J lost 2, with 7 bases in between. Germline-derived CDR1 and CDR2 are SGHAT and FQNNGV. This entry comes from a study of cytomegalovirus exposure and HLA in healthy donors. Study observations and caveats: At a 0.05 false discovery rate, a later analysis found some 18,000 TCR beta sequences to be associated with HLA alleles. An analysis done earlier found most TCR beta V segments productive about 87% or about 30% of the time.

The receptor was isolated from a girl between 10 and 17 years old in good health and CMV-seropositive. This chain links TRBV11-2 with TRBJ2-3; no firm D call. The specimen was PBMCs. The CDR3 region has the DNA TGTGCCAGCAGCTCCGTCTACACAGATACGCAGTATTTT. This codes for CASSSVYTDTQYF.